A selection of T cell receptor beta chains follows, all from one sample in a study of CD8+ T cells in alopecia areata. The repertoire was sequenced with immunoSEQ multiplex PCR; TCRdb's copy has only in-frame clones and lacks some. The sample lists 150,000 or so clones, around 55% seen once, with 4.8% in the top ten. Specimen: CD4+ T cells sorted from blood. Receptor source: a human donor in good health. CDR3s include the opening cysteine and the closing phenylalanine or tryptophan. D genes are given only for firm matches. A clone size is listed for some rows: how often the clone was seen (once, few, many), or a class if it is expanded.

DNA	CDR3	V	J	size	D
TGTGCCATCAGTGGCAGCCGAGGAGAGGACATTCAGTACTTC	CAISGSRGEDIQYF	TRBV10-3	TRBJ2-4	.	.
TGCAGCGTTCGGGACGCCGCTGAAGCTTTCTTT	CSVRDAAEAFF	TRBV29-1	TRBJ1-1	.	.
TGTGCCATTAGAGGGGTCTTGAACACTGAAGCTTTCTTT	CAIRGVLNTEAFF	TRBV10-3	TRBJ1-1	.	.
TGTGCCAGCAGTAGATTGGGGGAAGTCCACGAGCAGTACTTC	CASSRLGEVHEQYF	TRBV27	TRBJ2-7	few	.
TGTGCCAGCAGTGAAGCGCTTCGAGGAAGTGAGCAGTTCTTC	CASSEALRGSEQFF	TRBV2	TRBJ2-1	.	.
TGTGCCAGCAGTGGGGGACTAGCCTCGAACATTCAGTACTTC	CASSGGLASNIQYF	TRBV6-1	TRBJ2-4	.	TRBD2
TGTGCCAGCAGTTACCGAGATACGCAGTATTTT	CASSYRDTQYF	TRBV6-1	TRBJ2-3	.	.
TGTGCCAGCAGCTCTCGACAGGGGGCCAACGAGCAGTACTTC	CASSSRQGANEQYF	TRBV6-1	TRBJ2-7	.	TRBD1
TGTGCCAGCAGTGACACGCCGGGACTAGCGGGAGCGTCAGGCTCCTACAATGAGCAGTTCTTC	CASSDTPGLAGASGSYNEQFF	TRBV6-4	TRBJ2-1	.	TRBD2
TGTGCCTGGAGTGTAGCCAGGAGTGACGCAACTAATGAAAAACTGTTTTTT	CAWSVARSDATNEKLFF	TRBV30	TRBJ1-4	.	.
TGTGCCAGCAGTTATTCCGACAGGGATAAGCAGTACTTC	CASSYSDRDKQYF	TRBV6-5	TRBJ2-7	.	TRBD1
TGTGCCTGGAGTGCCCCGGGACTGTGGGGGGCCAACGTCCTGACTTTC	CAWSAPGLWGANVLTF	TRBV30	TRBJ2-6	.	.
TGTGCCTGGAGTGTCGGGGGAGTCTCCTACAATGAGCAGTTCTTC	CAWSVGGVSYNEQFF	TRBV30	TRBJ2-1	.	.
TGCGCCAGCAGCATAAGCCGGCTAGACAGAAGTCCCACAGATACGCAGTATTTT	CASSISRLDRSPTDTQYF	TRBV5-1	TRBJ2-3	.	.
TGTGCCAGCTCAGCCAAAGGGGGCAGTTATCCCCATGGCTACACCTTC	CASSAKGGSYPHGYTF	TRBV18	TRBJ1-2	many	TRBD1
TGTGCCAGCAGTCCTAACCGGGGGGACGGCTACACCTTC	CASSPNRGDGYTF	TRBV28	TRBJ1-2	.	.
TGTGCCAGCAGCCTGGAATTCACCTACGAGCAGTACTTC	CASSLEFTYEQYF	TRBV28	TRBJ2-7	.	.
TGTGCCTGGAGACCACCCGGGGTTTTGGCCCAGCATTTT	CAWRPPGVLAQHF	TRBV30	TRBJ1-5	.	.
TGTGCCAGTAGTATCCTTGGGCCCCAGCATTTT	CASSILGPQHF	TRBV19	TRBJ1-5	few	.
TGCAGCGGGCTTAGGCTAGCGGGAAGGTCAGATACGCAGTATTTT	CSGLRLAGRSDTQYF	TRBV29-1	TRBJ2-3	few	TRBD2
TGCGCCAGCAGCCAAGATGTCGTACAAGAGACCCAGTACTTC	CASSQDVVQETQYF	TRBV4-1	TRBJ2-5	few	.
TGCGCCAGCAGCGAGAGCCAGGGAAGCGAGCAGTACTTC	CASSESQGSEQYF	TRBV10-2	TRBJ2-7	few	.
TGTGCCAGCTCACCGGGTAATAGACAGAACACTGAAGCTTTCTTT	CASSPGNRQNTEAFF	TRBV18	TRBJ1-1	.	.
TGCAGCGTTGGGACGTGGGGGACTGAAGCTTTCTTT	CSVGTWGTEAFF	TRBV29-1	TRBJ1-1	.	.
TGTGCCACCAGCAGAGGTAGCTGGCAGACCCAGTACTTC	CATSRGSWQTQYF	TRBV15	TRBJ2-5	.	.
TGTGCCTGGAGCCCTGGGGGTGTCGCCTACGAGCAGTACTTC	CAWSPGGVAYEQYF	TRBV30	TRBJ2-7	.	.
TGTGCCAGCGGGGACAGTCCGTATGGCTACACCTTC	CASGDSPYGYTF	TRBV5-6	TRBJ1-2	.	TRBD1
TGCAGCGTTGGGACTAGCAGCTACGAGCAGTACTTC	CSVGTSSYEQYF	TRBV29-1	TRBJ2-7	.	TRBD2
TGCAGCGTTGGGGGACTAGCGGGAGGTAGGGAGCAGTTCTTC	CSVGGLAGGREQFF	TRBV29-1	TRBJ2-1	.	TRBD2
TGTGCCAGCAGCTTGGCGACAGGCAATGAGCAGTTCTTC	CASSLATGNEQFF	TRBV5-6	TRBJ2-1	few	.
TGTGCCAGCAGAGACAGAGGGAGCGGGAGTCGGGCAGATACGCAGTATTTT	CASRDRGSGSRADTQYF	TRBV7-6	TRBJ2-3	few	TRBD2
TGTGCCAGCAGCCTGGGGGGCGAGCAGTACTTC	CASSLGGEQYF	TRBV28	TRBJ2-7	.	.
TGCAGCGTTGAAACCTCTCTCGGGAGTCTTCGGTTCTTC	CSVETSLGSLRFF	TRBV29-1	TRBJ2-1	.	.
TGTGCCAGCAGCACCCGACAGGGCTGGCAGTACTTC	CASSTRQGWQYF	TRBV27	TRBJ2-7	.	TRBD1
TGTGCCAGTACAGATGGGACCGCACGGGTATATGGCTACACCTTC	CASTDGTARVYGYTF	TRBV19	TRBJ1-2	.	.
TGTGCCAGCAGCTTCCGACTAGCGGAGTACAATGAGCAGTTCTTC	CASSFRLAEYNEQFF	TRBV7-9	TRBJ2-1	few	TRBD2
TGCAGCGTTGAAGATCCACTGTCAGCCTCCTACGAGCAGTACTTC	CSVEDPLSASYEQYF	TRBV29-1	TRBJ2-7	.	.
TGTGCCACCAGCAGAGATCGATGGCAGACCTACGAGCAGTACTTC	CATSRDRWQTYEQYF	TRBV15	TRBJ2-7	few	.
TGTGCCAGCAGCTCCGTAGGGGTTTCAAACTATGGCTACACCTTC	CASSSVGVSNYGYTF	TRBV11-2	TRBJ1-2	.	.
TGTGCCAGCAGTTTTGCGGGATCTGGAAACACCATATATTTT	CASSFAGSGNTIYF	TRBV6-6	TRBJ1-3	few	.
TGTGCCAGCAGCTCCATGATACACGCCACCGGGGAGCTGTTTTTT	CASSSMIHATGELFF	TRBV5-6	TRBJ2-2	.	.
TGTGCCAGCAGTTCCTCGCCCTACGAGCAGTACTTC	CASSSSPYEQYF	TRBV27	TRBJ2-7	.	.
TGTGCCAGCAGCTCTCTTGGGGGGGCAACCGGGGAGCTGTTTTTT	CASSSLGGATGELFF	TRBV6-5	TRBJ2-2	.	.
TGTGTCTGGAACCCCGGTTCGGCTGAAGCTTTCTTT	CVWNPGSAEAFF	TRBV30	TRBJ1-1	.	.
TGCAGCGTTGATGGTCAGGGGAACTATGGCTACACCTTC	CSVDGQGNYGYTF	TRBV29-1	TRBJ1-2	.	.
TGTGCCAGCTTTAGCCCGGGACTAGCGGGAGTCACCGGGGAGCTGTTTTTT	CASFSPGLAGVTGELFF	TRBV27	TRBJ2-2	.	TRBD2
TGTGCCAGCACCCCGATGGGTACGCAGTATTTT	CASTPMGTQYF	TRBV2	TRBJ2-3	.	.